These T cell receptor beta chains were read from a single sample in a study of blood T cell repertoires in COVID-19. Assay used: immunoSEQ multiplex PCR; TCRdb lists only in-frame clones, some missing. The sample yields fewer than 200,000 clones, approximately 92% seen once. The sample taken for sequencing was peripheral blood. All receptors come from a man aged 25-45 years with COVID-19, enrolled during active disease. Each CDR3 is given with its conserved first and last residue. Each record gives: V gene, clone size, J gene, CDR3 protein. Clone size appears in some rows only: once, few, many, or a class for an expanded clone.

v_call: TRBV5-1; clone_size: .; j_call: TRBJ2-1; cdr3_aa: CASSLPGLAGVNYNEQFF
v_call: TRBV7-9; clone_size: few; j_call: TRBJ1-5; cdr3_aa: CASSLTGSTGQPQHF
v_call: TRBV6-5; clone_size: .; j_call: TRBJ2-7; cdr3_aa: CASSQLAGGINEQYF
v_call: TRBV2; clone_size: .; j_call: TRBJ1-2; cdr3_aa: CASSPGRAANYGYTF
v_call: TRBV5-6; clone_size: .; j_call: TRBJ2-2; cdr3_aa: CASSSGAGTANTGELFF
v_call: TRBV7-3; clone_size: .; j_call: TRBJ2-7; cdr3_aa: CASRKTGAGDEQYF
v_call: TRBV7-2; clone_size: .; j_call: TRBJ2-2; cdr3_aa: CASSWGLMNTGELFF
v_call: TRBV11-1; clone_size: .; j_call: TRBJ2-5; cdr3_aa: CASSGWGDRRETQYF
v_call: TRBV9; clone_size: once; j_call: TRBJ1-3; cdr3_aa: CASSALDRNSGNTIYF
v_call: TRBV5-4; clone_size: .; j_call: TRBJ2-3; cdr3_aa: CASNVQGADTQYF
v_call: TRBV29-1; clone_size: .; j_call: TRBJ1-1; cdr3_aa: CSAGARGNLNTEAFF
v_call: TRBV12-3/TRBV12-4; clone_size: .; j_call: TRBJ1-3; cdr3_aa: CASSFSSGNTIYF
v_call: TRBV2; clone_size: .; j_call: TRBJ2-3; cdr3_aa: CASGGQATDTQYF
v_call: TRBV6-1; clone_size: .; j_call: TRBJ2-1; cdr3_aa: CASSEREIAGRYNEQFF
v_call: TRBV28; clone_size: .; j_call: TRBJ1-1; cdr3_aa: CASSLSDRYTEAFF
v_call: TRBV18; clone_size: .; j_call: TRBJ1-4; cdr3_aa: CASSPYEQGSFEKLFF
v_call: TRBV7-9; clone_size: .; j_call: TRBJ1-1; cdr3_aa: CASSLLSEAFF
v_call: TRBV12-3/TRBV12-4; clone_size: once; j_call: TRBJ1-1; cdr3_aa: CASSFVPFTEAFF
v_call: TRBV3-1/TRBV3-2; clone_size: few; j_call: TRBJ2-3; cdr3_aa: CASSQGLAGGGTQYF
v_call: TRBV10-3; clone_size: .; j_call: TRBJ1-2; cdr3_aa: CAISESGGGYTF
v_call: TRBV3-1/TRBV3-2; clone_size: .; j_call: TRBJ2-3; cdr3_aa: CASSQVSAGGRSLTDTQYF
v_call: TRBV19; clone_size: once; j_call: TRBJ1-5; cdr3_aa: CASSIGTGGGQPQHF
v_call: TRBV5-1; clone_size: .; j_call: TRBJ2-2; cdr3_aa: CASSLQGPYTGELFF
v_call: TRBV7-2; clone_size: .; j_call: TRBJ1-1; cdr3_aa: CASSFAGARDVSEAFF
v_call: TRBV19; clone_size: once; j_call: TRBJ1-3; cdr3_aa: CASLSPGNTIYF
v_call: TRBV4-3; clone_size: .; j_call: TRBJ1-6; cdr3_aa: CASSQDMGGRVNSPLHF
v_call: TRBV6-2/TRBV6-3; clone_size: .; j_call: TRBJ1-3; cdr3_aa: CASSSPGQQSSGNTIYF
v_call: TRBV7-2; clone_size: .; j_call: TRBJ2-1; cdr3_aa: CASSFNSYNEQFF
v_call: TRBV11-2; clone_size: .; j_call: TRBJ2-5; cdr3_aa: CASSSPWGQGLETQYF
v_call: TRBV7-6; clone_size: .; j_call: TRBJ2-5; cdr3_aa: CASSLGPSGGETQYF
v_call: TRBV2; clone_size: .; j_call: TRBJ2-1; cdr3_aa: CASSVDTPSYNEQFF
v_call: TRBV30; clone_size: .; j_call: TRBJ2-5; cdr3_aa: CAWSTTGGTETQYF
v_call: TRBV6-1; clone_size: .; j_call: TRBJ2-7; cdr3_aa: CASSEGLAGAYEQYF
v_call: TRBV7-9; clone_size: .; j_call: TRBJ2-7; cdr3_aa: CASSLGGASYEQYF